What follows describes a single T cell receptor (beta chain). The authors reverse transcribed all of the isolated RNA, so sequencing captured expressed TCRB transcripts. It was found that naive, central memory and regulatory T cell samples averaged about 3.57 million reads. TCRdb's copy holds only in-frame clones and misses some; the assay was immunoSEQ multiplex PCR. Of 620,000 or so clones listed, around 15% were seen once; the top ten hold 0.09% to 0.095%. CDR3 length: 15 residues. V lost 1 base to trimming and J lost 1 base, with 10 bases between them. CDR1 SGHTA and CDR2 FQGNSA come from the germline V gene. The data were taken from a study of beta chain features in type 1 diabetes.

Sequenced input: naive CD4+ T cells from blood. This TCR came from a man aged 18 to 30 in good health. This sequence joins TRBV7-2 and TRBJ2-5, with D hard to call. In DNA, the CDR3 is TGTGCCAGCAGCTTAGTATCTACGCTCCAAGAGACCCAGTACTTC. Translating gives CASSLVSTLQETQYF.